This entry features one TCR beta chain sequence. As yet, its antigen is unknown. Other nucleotide sequences in the sample specify the same CDR3. Germline CDR1 KGHSH, CDR2 LQKENI. V shed 3 bases and J shed 2 bases, with 7 bases lying between them. This CDR3 has 13 residues. Generated by immunoSEQ multiplex PCR, the TCRdb table keeps only in-frame clones and is missing some. The data contain 150,000 or so clones, around 90% of them seen just once; the ten biggest clones take up about 0.18%. The data were obtained in a study of graft-versus-host responses after intestinal transplantation. Study-level information: Recipients uniformly received anti-thymocyte globulin induction, followed by tacrolimus and steroids for approximately 3 years.

The TCR originated in a human donor who received an intestinal transplant. This rearrangement joins TRBV18 to TRBJ1-2, with no clear D. The sequencing here drew on unstimulated CD4+ T cells sorted from spleen or lymph node cells, taken before intestinal transplant. The CDR3 sequence: CASSPEGNYGYTF. In DNA, the CDR3 is TGTGCCAGCTCACCTGAAGGGAACTATGGCTACACCTTC.